The 15 T cell receptor beta chains below were found in one sample sequenced in a study of a mutant IDH1 vaccine in newly diagnosed glioma. Indicated time point: week 5, during vaccination. The investigators gave 300 ug of mutant IDH1 20-mer peptide in each vaccine dose, together with topical imiquimod. TCRdb's copy holds only in-frame clones and misses some; the assay was immunoSEQ multiplex PCR. Of 50,000 to 70,000 clones in the sample, 70% to 85% were seen once. Which antigens these TCRs recognize remains unknown. The material sequenced was PBMCs, taken from a glioma patient whose treatment included an IDH1 peptide vaccine. The receptors derive from a young woman with glioma. Some clones in this sample may be carry-over from other donors' samples.

Concerning this clone: A read error may produce the germline difference seen at one junction end. V gene TRBV6-5 combines with J gene TRBJ1-4, with a weak D call TRBD1 (6 bases). This CDR3 is built from 15 residues. The V gene's germline CDR1 is MNHEY and CDR2 SVGAGI. CDR3 nucleotides: TGTGCCGGCAGTTCTCCCGGACAGTTCAATGAAAAACTGTTTTTT. Encoded protein: CAGSSPGQFNEKLFF.

The V gene is TRBV5-1, the J gene TRBJ2-1, with 7 bases fitting TRBD1. Germline-derived CDR1 and CDR2 are SGHRS and YFSETQ. The V gene end was trimmed by 0 bases and the J gene end by 5 bases; junction bases not matched to a gene: 5. This CDR3 comprises 15 residues. The CDR3: CASSLAQGWDNEQFF. The CDR3 DNA follows: TGCGCCAGCAGCTTGGCACAGGGGTGGGACAATGAGCAGTTCTTC.

This clone appeared a few times. The chain uses TRBV5-4 and TRBJ1-1; D gene unclear. The CDR3 covers 15 residues. The V gene lost 4 bases and the J gene lost 2 bases, with 15 bases spanning the gap. Looked up from germline, CDR1 is SGHNT and CDR2 is YYREEE (reference sequence). CDR3 in DNA: TGTGCCAGCAGCCTACCCCCGGGCCGCAACACTGAAGCTTTCTTT. Amino acids: CASSLPPGRNTEAFF.

There are a few counts of this clone. J is TRBJ2-5 and V is TRBV25-1; 10 nucleotides agree with TRBD1. The J call may be in error: the DNA end matches TRBJ2-7 better. Germline V gives CDR1 MGHDK, CDR2 SYGVNS. The CDR3 is 15 residues long. Written as DNA, the CDR3 is TGTGCCAGCAGTGAAACCGGGACAGGGGCCTACGAGCAGTACTTC. Its protein product is CASSETGTGAYEQYF.

In its sample, this clone was seen a few times. The rearrangement links TRBV19 to TRBJ1-1; perhaps TRBD1 as D (5 bases). The CDR3 has 15 residues. CDR1 LNHDA and CDR2 SQIVND come from the germline V gene (reference sequence). Deletions cut 4 bases from V and 0 bases from J, with 12 bases between. CDR3 protein: CASSKGTTMNTEAFF. The CDR3 nucleotides are TGTGCCAGTAGTAAAGGGACGACAATGAACACTGAAGCTTTCTTT.

CDR3: CSVEVAGTGRNYGYTF. The CDR3, as DNA: TGCAGCGTTGAAGTAGCCGGGACAGGTAGAAACTATGGCTACACCTTC. V gene TRBV29-1 combines with J gene TRBJ1-2, with 8 bases aligning to TRBD1. The V segment lost 1 base and the J segment 2 bases; nucleotides outside the gene matches: 9. This CDR3 comprises 16 residues. The germline CDR1 and CDR2 sequences are SQVTM and ANQGSEA.

The chain carries TRBV19 and TRBJ1-2; 9 nucleotides agree with TRBD1. Germline loops: CDR1 LNHDA, CDR2 SQIVND (reference sequence). The V and J ends lost 6 bases and 4 bases, in that order; junction bases with no gene match: 6. This CDR3 comprises 14 residues. CDR3 region: CASSTGTGIYGYTF. Written as DNA, the CDR3 is TGTGCCAGTAGCACCGGGACAGGGATCTATGGCTACACCTTC.

There are a few counts of this clone. The gene calls are TRBV19 and TRBJ2-2; D remains unclear. The V gene's germline CDR1 is LNHDA and CDR2 SQIVND (reference sequence). The CDR3 sequence is 13 residues long. V lost 10 bases to trimming and J lost 0 bases, with 9 bases between them. The CDR3 region has the DNA TGTGCCACCACAGACTCGAACACCGGGGAGCTGTTTTTT. It translates to CATTDSNTGELFF.

The V gene is TRBV29-1, the J gene TRBJ1-1; 7 bases fit TRBD1. The CDR3 length is 13 residues. V was pared by 7 bases and J by 1 base, with 6 bases of the junction left unmatched. CDR1 and CDR2 from the germline V gene are SQVTM and ANQGSEA. The CDR3 loop is CSGKGGWNTEAFF. The DNA of the CDR3 is TGCAGCGGGAAAGGGGGCTGGAACACTGAAGCTTTCTTT.

V usage is TRBV19 and J usage is TRBJ2-7, with D perhaps matching TRBD1 (5 bases). Germline lookup yields CDR1 LNHDA and CDR2 SQIVND (reference sequence). The CDR3 covers 11 residues. Trimming pared 7 bases from V and 5 bases from J, leaving 9 bases between. The CDR3 region is CASKGLNEQYF. CDR3 sequence (DNA): TGTGCCAGTAAGGGGCTAAACGAGCAGTACTTC.

The chain is built from TRBV6-5 and TRBJ2-1, with TRBD2 matching 12 bases. Germline trimming cut 6 bases from V and 2 bases from J; bases unmatched to any gene: 2. The CDR3 is 15 amino acids. Germline V gene sequence: CDR1 MNHEY, CDR2 SVGAGI. The CDR3 loop reads CASRRLAGAYNEQFF. In nucleotides, the CDR3 is TGTGCCAGCAGGCGACTAGCGGGAGCCTACAATGAGCAGTTCTTC.

The chain combines TRBV7-6 with TRBJ1-1; TRBD1 might be the D (5 bases). Germline-derived CDR1 and CDR2 are SGHVS and FNYEAQ. Trimming cost V 1 base and J 5 bases, with 17 bases left between them. This CDR3 spans 16 amino acids. The DNA for the CDR3 is TGTGCCAGCAGCTTAGGAGGGGCGCAGTCTATTACTGAAGCTTTCTTT. This gives the protein CASSLGGAQSITEAFF.

The chain has TRBV9 and TRBJ2-3; D is unclear. There are 16 residues in the CDR3. Germline loops: CDR1 SGDLS, CDR2 YYNGEE. Trimming removed 1 base at V and 5 bases at J, with 17 bases between. The CDR3 is CASSVPRNPPGDTQYF. CDR3 nucleotides: TGTGCCAGCAGCGTACCAAGGAACCCACCGGGAGATACGCAGTATTTT. Supplemented by reference TRBV9 and TRBJ2-3, the full variable domain reads DSGVTQTPKHLITATGQRVTLRCSPRSGDLSVYWYQQSLDQGLQFLIQYYNGEERAKGNILERFSAQQFPDLHSELNLSSLELGDSALYFCASSVPRNPPGDTQYFGPGTRLTVL.

The chain carries TRBV30 and TRBJ2-5; D may be TRBD1 or TRBD2 (6 bases each). The ends were cut back, 1 base at V and 2 bases at J, with 14 bases in the middle. Germline values: CDR1 GTSNPN, CDR2 SVGIG (reference sequence). This CDR3 contains 15 residues. The CDR3 bases are TGTGCCTGGAGTGCGGGGGCGCACGGGCAAGAGACCCAGTACTTC. Its protein product is CAWSAGAHGQETQYF.

V is TRBV9 and J is TRBJ2-3, with 11 bases that match TRBD2. The CDR3 is 16 amino acids. V lost 4 bases and J lost 1; bases outside the gene matches: 5. CDR1 and CDR2 (germline): SGDLS, YYNGEE. In DNA form, the CDR3 reads TGTGCCAGCAGCCCTACTAGCGGGAGAGGCACAGATACGCAGTATTTT. Residues: CASSPTSGRGTDTQYF.